These T cell receptor beta chains were read from a single sample in a study of T cell responses to AZD1222 COVID-19 vaccine. Sequencing was performed with immunoSEQ multiplex PCR; in TCRdb, only in-frame clones are kept and a portion is missing. This table holds roughly 180,000 clones, approximately 91% found once. This specimen consisted of peripheral blood, obtained on day 0 of AZD1222 vaccination. These receptors came from an adult in good health. CDR3s include the opening cysteine and the closing phenylalanine or tryptophan. The order of the fields is CDR3 protein, CDR3 DNA, clone size, V gene, D gene, J gene. The D gene is left open where the match is weak. Size values are once, few and many counts, or a class for expanded clones, and some rows have none.

CDR3 protein: CASRGSYGYTF; CDR3 DNA: TGTGCCAGCAGGGGGAGCTATGGCTACACCTTC; clone size: once; V gene: TRBV28; D gene: NA; J gene: TRBJ1-2
CDR3 protein: CASSYGRNTEAFF; CDR3 DNA: TGTGCCAGCAGTTACGGCAGAAACACTGAAGCTTTCTTT; clone size: NA; V gene: TRBV6-5; D gene: NA; J gene: TRBJ1-1
CDR3 protein: CASSSTSTGDYEEQYF; CDR3 DNA: TGTGCCAGCAGTTCTACATCAACAGGGGACTACGAGGAGCAGTACTTC; clone size: NA; V gene: TRBV28; D gene: NA; J gene: TRBJ2-7
CDR3 protein: CASSSPIHEQFF; CDR3 DNA: TGTGCCAGCAGCTCCCCCATCCATGAGCAGTTCTTC; clone size: NA; V gene: TRBV7-8; D gene: NA; J gene: TRBJ2-1
CDR3 protein: CASRAAGRFSYNEQFF; CDR3 DNA: TGCGCCAGCAGAGCCGCAGGGCGCTTCTCCTACAATGAGCAGTTCTTC; clone size: few; V gene: TRBV10-1; D gene: NA; J gene: TRBJ2-1
CDR3 protein: CASSIDPDQETQYF; CDR3 DNA: TGTGCCAGTAGTATTGACCCAGATCAAGAGACCCAGTACTTC; clone size: NA; V gene: TRBV19; D gene: NA; J gene: TRBJ2-5
CDR3 protein: CASSIRRAGGNYGYTF; CDR3 DNA: TGTGCCAGCAGTATCCGGCGAGCAGGGGGCAACTATGGCTACACCTTC; clone size: NA; V gene: TRBV28; D gene: TRBD1; J gene: TRBJ1-2
CDR3 protein: CASSYGFIASGNTIYF; CDR3 DNA: TGTGCCAGCAGTTACGGATTTATAGCCTCTGGAAACACCATATATTTT; clone size: NA; V gene: TRBV6-5; D gene: NA; J gene: TRBJ1-3
CDR3 protein: CTSSQVRQGEGGYTF; CDR3 DNA: TGCACCAGCAGCCAAGTAAGGCAGGGGGAGGGAGGCTACACCTTC; clone size: NA; V gene: TRBV1; D gene: NA; J gene: TRBJ1-2
CDR3 protein: CAWSNQGTQGHYGYTF; CDR3 DNA: TGTGCCTGGAGCAACCAGGGGACCCAAGGGCACTATGGCTACACCTTC; clone size: NA; V gene: TRBV30; D gene: NA; J gene: TRBJ1-2
CDR3 protein: CASSFGGDQPQHF; CDR3 DNA: TGTGCCAGCAGCTTTGGAGGGGACCAGCCCCAGCATTTT; clone size: NA; V gene: TRBV5-4; D gene: NA; J gene: TRBJ1-5
CDR3 protein: CASSPGPTDPNEKLFF; CDR3 DNA: TGTGCCAGCAGTCCTGGCCCGACCGATCCAAATGAAAAACTGTTTTTT; clone size: NA; V gene: TRBV3-1/TRBV3-2; D gene: NA; J gene: TRBJ1-4
CDR3 protein: CASSRRSNQPQHF; CDR3 DNA: TGTGCCAGCAGTCGGAGGAGCAATCAGCCCCAGCATTTT; clone size: NA; V gene: TRBV6-5; D gene: NA; J gene: TRBJ1-5
CDR3 protein: CASSLEGLPSQYF; CDR3 DNA: TGTGCCAGCAGTCTTGAGGGACTCCCCTCGCAGTACTTC; clone size: NA; V gene: TRBV28; D gene: NA; J gene: TRBJ2-7
CDR3 protein: CASSFRDTYKEAFF; CDR3 DNA: TGTGCCAGCAGCTTCCGGGACACATATAAAGAAGCTTTCTTT; clone size: NA; V gene: TRBV5-8; D gene: NA; J gene: TRBJ1-1
CDR3 protein: CASSLRSVAGRDRYEQYF; CDR3 DNA: TGTGCCAGCAGCTTACGGTCGGTGGCGGGGAGGGACCGCTACGAGCAGTACTTC; clone size: NA; V gene: TRBV7-8; D gene: TRBD2; J gene: TRBJ2-7
CDR3 protein: CATSDLRTGANVLTF; CDR3 DNA: TGTGCCACCAGTGATTTGCGTACTGGGGCCAACGTCCTGACTTTC; clone size: NA; V gene: TRBV24-1; D gene: NA; J gene: TRBJ2-6
CDR3 protein: CATSRKNLGPSYEQYF; CDR3 DNA: TGTGCCACCAGCAGAAAAAACTTGGGACCATCCTACGAGCAGTACTTC; clone size: NA; V gene: TRBV15; D gene: NA; J gene: TRBJ2-7
CDR3 protein: CASSYYRDTAEAFF; CDR3 DNA: TGTGCCAGCAGTTACTACCGGGACACGGCTGAAGCTTTCTTT; clone size: NA; V gene: TRBV6-5; D gene: NA; J gene: TRBJ1-1
CDR3 protein: CASRKTGESSYEQYF; CDR3 DNA: TGTGCCAGCAGGAAGACAGGAGAGAGCTCCTACGAGCAGTACTTC; clone size: NA; V gene: TRBV25-1; D gene: NA; J gene: TRBJ2-7
CDR3 protein: CASSEARIGGGNTEAFF; CDR3 DNA: TGTGCCAGCAGTGAAGCGCGTATTGGCGGGGGGAACACTGAAGCTTTCTTT; clone size: NA; V gene: TRBV2; D gene: NA; J gene: TRBJ1-1
CDR3 protein: CACNRQDNSPLHF; CDR3 DNA: TGTGCCTGTAATAGACAGGATAATTCACCCCTCCACTTT; clone size: few; V gene: TRBV30; D gene: NA; J gene: TRBJ1-6
CDR3 protein: CATSEGTASNQPQHF; CDR3 DNA: TGTGCCACCAGTGAGGGGACAGCTAGCAATCAGCCCCAGCATTTT; clone size: few; V gene: TRBV24-1; D gene: TRBD1; J gene: TRBJ1-5
CDR3 protein: CASNLLDSSYEQYF; CDR3 DNA: TGTGCCAGCAACCTGCTGGACAGCTCCTACGAGCAGTACTTC; clone size: NA; V gene: TRBV5-6; D gene: NA; J gene: TRBJ2-7
CDR3 protein: CASSLYNRAAYGYTF; CDR3 DNA: TGTGCCAGCAGTTTATATAACAGGGCCGCCTATGGCTACACCTTC; clone size: NA; V gene: TRBV28; D gene: NA; J gene: TRBJ1-2
CDR3 protein: CASSEARGLNTEAFF; CDR3 DNA: TGTGCCAGCAGTGAAGCCCGAGGGTTGAACACTGAAGCTTTCTTT; clone size: NA; V gene: TRBV2; D gene: NA; J gene: TRBJ1-1
CDR3 protein: CASSLQTSGYEQYF; CDR3 DNA: TGTGCCAGCAGCTTACAGACTAGCGGCTACGAGCAGTACTTC; clone size: once; V gene: TRBV7-3; D gene: TRBD2; J gene: TRBJ2-7
CDR3 protein: CATRDRGRYTEAFF; CDR3 DNA: TGTGCCACCAGGGACAGGGGGCGATATACTGAAGCTTTCTTT; clone size: NA; V gene: TRBV15; D gene: TRBD1; J gene: TRBJ1-1
CDR3 protein: CASSLGDAVSYEQYF; CDR3 DNA: TGCGCCAGCAGCTTGGGGGACGCCGTGTCCTACGAGCAGTACTTC; clone size: once; V gene: TRBV5-1; D gene: NA; J gene: TRBJ2-7
CDR3 protein: CAISDPREEQYF; CDR3 DNA: TGTGCCATCAGTGATCCGCGGGAGGAGCAGTACTTC; clone size: NA; V gene: TRBV10-3; D gene: TRBD2; J gene: TRBJ2-7
CDR3 protein: CASVNLNTEAFF; CDR3 DNA: TGTGCCAGCGTTAACCTGAACACTGAAGCTTTCTTT; clone size: NA; V gene: TRBV6-5; D gene: NA; J gene: TRBJ1-1